The following is a T cell receptor beta chain sequence with its context. Its antigen is undetermined. The protocol was immunoSEQ multiplex PCR, while the TCRdb copy is restricted to in-frame clones and leaves out a portion. The data contain roughly 1,800,000 clones, 85% to 95% of them seen just once; the ten biggest clones take up 1.2%. Naive CD8 cells were CD45RO-negative, positively selected for CCR7, excluding terminally differentiated effector memory CD45RA+ cells. This sample is part of a study of shared clonotypes between healthy human individuals. V was cut by 8 bases and J by 8 bases, with 13 bases left in between. The CDR3 totals 12 residues. The germline CDR1 and CDR2 sequences are SGHAT and FQNNGV. Study outcomes and limitations: Clonotypes not shared had lower generation probabilities than those common to all four donors.

Sequencing was carried out using naive CD8+ T cells sorted from blood. V gene TRBV11-2 combines with J gene TRBJ2-1; no firm D call. This TCR came from a man aged 18 to 35 in good health. The CDR3 DNA follows: TGTGCCAGCCATCTTTCTCGAGATGAGCAGTTCTTC. This gives the protein CASHLSRDEQFF.